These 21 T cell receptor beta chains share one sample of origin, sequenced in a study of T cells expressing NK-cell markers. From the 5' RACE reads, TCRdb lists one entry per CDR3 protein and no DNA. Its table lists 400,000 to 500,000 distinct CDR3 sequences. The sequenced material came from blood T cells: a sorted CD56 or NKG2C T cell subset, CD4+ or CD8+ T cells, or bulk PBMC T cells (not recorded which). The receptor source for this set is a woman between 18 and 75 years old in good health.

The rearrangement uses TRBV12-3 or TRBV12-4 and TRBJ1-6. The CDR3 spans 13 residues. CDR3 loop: CASSPAGNSPLHF.

CDR3 sequence: CASSLAGTPLETQYF. The rearrangement joins TRBV12-3 or TRBV12-4 to TRBJ2-5; the D gene TCRdb calls, TRBD1, cannot be checked with no DNA. The CDR3 contains 15 residues.

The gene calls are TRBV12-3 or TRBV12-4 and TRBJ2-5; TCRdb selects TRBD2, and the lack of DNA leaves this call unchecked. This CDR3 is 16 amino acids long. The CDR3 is CASSWPGLEGQETQYF.

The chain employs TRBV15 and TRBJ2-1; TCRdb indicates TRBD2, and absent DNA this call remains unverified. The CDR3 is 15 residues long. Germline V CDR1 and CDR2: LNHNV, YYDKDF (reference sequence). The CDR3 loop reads CATSERRTYVDEQFF.

CDR3 residues: CASSDQTKRESSELFF. The chain couples TRBV2 to TRBJ2-2; TCRdb outputs TRBD2, but without DNA this stays unchecked. This CDR3 has 16 amino acids. The germline CDR1 and CDR2 sequences are SNHLY and FYNNEI.

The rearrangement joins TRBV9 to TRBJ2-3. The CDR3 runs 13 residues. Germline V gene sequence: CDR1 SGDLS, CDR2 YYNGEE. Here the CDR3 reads CASSVEVTDTQYF. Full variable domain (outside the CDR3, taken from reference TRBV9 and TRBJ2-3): DSGVTQTPKHLITATGQRVTLRCSPRSGDLSVYWYQQSLDQGLQFLIQYYNGEERAKGNILERFSAQQFPDLHSELNLSSLELGDSALYFCASSVEVTDTQYFGPGTRLTVL.

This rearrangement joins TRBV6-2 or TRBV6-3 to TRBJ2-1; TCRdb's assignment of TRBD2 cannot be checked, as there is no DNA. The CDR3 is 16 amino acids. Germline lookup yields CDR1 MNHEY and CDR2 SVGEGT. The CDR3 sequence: CASSPGTSGGGARRFF.

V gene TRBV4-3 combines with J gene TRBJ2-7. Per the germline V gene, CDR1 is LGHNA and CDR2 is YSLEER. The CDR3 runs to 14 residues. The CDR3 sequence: CASSRAAESYEQYF.

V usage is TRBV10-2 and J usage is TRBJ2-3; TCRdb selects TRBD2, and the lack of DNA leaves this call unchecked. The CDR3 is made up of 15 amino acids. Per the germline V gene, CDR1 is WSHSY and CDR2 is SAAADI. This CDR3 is CASSETASRPDTQYF.

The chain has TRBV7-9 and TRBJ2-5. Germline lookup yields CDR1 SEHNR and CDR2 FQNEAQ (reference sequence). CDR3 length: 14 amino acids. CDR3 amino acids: CASSLELNQETQYF.

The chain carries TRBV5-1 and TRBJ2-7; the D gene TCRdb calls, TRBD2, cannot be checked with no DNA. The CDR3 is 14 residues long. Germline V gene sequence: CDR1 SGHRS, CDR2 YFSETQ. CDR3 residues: CASSILALAEEQYF.

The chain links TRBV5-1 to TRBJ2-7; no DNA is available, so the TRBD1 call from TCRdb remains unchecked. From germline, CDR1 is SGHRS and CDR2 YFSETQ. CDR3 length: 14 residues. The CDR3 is CASNQGDRGYEQYF.

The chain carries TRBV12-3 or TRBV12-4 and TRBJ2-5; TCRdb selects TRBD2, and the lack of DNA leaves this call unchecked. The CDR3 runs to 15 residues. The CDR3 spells CASRSSGRYQETQYF.

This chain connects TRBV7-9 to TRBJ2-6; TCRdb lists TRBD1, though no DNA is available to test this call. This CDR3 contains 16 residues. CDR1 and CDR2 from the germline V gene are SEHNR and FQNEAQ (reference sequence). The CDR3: CASTLRAGTGANVLTF.

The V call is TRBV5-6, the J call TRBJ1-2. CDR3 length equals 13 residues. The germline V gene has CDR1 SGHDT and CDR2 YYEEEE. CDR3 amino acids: CASSLNGGGGYTF.

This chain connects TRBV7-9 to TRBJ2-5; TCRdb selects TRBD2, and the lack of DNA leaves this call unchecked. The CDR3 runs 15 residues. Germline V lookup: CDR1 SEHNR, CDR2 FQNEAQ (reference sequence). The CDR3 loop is CASSSLAGGQQTQYF.

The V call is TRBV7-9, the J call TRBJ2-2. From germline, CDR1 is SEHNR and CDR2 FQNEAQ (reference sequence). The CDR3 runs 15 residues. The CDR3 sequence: CASSLYSRNTGELFF. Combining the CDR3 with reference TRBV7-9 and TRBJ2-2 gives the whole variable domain DTGVSQNPRHKITKRGQNVTFRCDPISEHNRLYWYRQTLGQGPEFLTYFQNEAQLEKSRLLSDRFSAERPKGSFSTLEIQRTEQGDSAMYLCASSLYSRNTGELFFGEGSRLTVL.

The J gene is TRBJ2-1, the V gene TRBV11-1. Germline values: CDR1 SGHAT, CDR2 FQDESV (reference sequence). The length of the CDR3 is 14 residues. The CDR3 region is CASSLQLTYNEQFF.

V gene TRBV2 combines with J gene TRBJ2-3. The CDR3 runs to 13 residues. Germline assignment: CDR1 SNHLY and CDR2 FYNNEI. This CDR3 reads CASHSSYTDTQYF.

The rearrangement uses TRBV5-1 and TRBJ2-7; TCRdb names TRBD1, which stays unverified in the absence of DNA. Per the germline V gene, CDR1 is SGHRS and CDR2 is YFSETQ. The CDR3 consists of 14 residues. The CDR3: CASGNAQGTYEQYF.

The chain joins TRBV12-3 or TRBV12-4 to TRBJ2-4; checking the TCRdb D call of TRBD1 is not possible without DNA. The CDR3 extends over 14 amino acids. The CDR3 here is CASTPGTMKNIQYF.